The 28 T cell receptor beta chains below come from one sample, sequenced in a study of T cells after yellow fever vaccination. TCRdb re-called the 5' RACE reads with MiXCR, one entry per CDR3 protein. The table has around 140,000 distinct CDR3 sequences, about 7% seen once. The sample was CD4+ T cells sorted from PBMCs, taken 10 days after the yellow fever booster vaccination. The receptor source for this set is a man under 40 who received the YFV17D yellow fever vaccine.

In its sample, this clonotype was seen many times. This chain links TRBV28 with TRBJ2-7; 11 bases align to TRBD1. Germline values: CDR1 MDHEN, CDR2 SYDVKM. V trimming: 8 bases; J trimming: 6 bases; junction bases outside the gene matches: 6. CDR3 size: 13 residues. The CDR3 DNA reads TGTGCCAGCCGACAGGGACAGGGGGGCGAGCAGTACTTC. Its translation is CASRQGQGGEQYF.

The sample holds many counts of this clonotype. The chain joins TRBV21-1 to TRBJ2-7; the tabulated D call, TRBD1, remains unverified against the DNA. TRBV21-1 is listed as a pseudogene. The CDR3 runs 19 residues. The CDR3 nucleotides are TGTGCCAGCAGCAAAGCATCCCGGGACAGGGAAAGGAGCTCCTACGAGCAGTACTTC. It translates to CASSKASRDRERSSYEQYF.

This clonotype was found many times. This chain links TRBV5-1 with TRBJ1-2; D is ambiguous. The CDR3 spans 13 residues. Trimming pared 2 bases from V and 6 bases from J, leaving 11 bases between. The germline V gene encodes CDR1 SGHRS and CDR2 YFSETQ. The CDR3 sequence is CASSFLINDGYTF. For the CDR3, the DNA is TGCGCCAGCAGCTTCCTGATCAACGATGGCTACACCTTC. The variable domain in full, completed from reference TRBV5-1 and TRBJ1-2, reads KAGVTQTPRYLIKTRGQQVTLSCSPISGHRSVSWYQQTPGQGLQFLFEYFSETQRNKGNFPGRFSGRQFSNSRSEMNVSTLELGDSALYLCASSFLINDGYTFGSGTRLTVV.

The chain joins TRBV5-6 to TRBJ2-1, with 10 positions matching TRBD2. Germline loops: CDR1 SGHDT, CDR2 YYEEEE. The CDR3 is made up of 16 amino acids. V was pared by 3 bases and J by 6 bases, with 9 bases of the junction left unmatched. CDR3 region: CASSWSPLAGVNEQFF. The DNA for the CDR3 is TGTGCCAGCAGCTGGTCTCCCCTAGCGGGAGTCAATGAGCAGTTCTTC.

This clonotype was recorded at least ten times. The rearrangement uses TRBV5-6 and TRBJ2-7; D is unclear. V was clipped by 0 bases and J by 1 base, with 11 bases between them. Germline CDR1 is SGHDT and CDR2 is YYEEEE. This CDR3 comprises 15 residues. In DNA form, the CDR3 reads TGTGCCAGCAGCTTGGGTCTAGGCGAGTCCTACGAGCAGTACTTC. It translates to CASSLGLGESYEQYF.

This clonotype has at least ten counts. The V call is TRBV5-1, the J call TRBJ2-5; D perhaps matches TRBD2 (5 bases). CDR1 SGHRS and CDR2 YFSETQ come from the germline V gene. The CDR3 consists of 14 residues. The V gene lost 0 bases and the J gene lost 7 bases, with 13 bases spanning the gap. CDR3 DNA: TGCGCCAGCAGCTTGGGCGGCGGGCGCGGGACCCAGTACTTC. Translation gives CASSLGGGRGTQYF.

CDR3 coding DNA: TGTGCCATCGGCCCTGGACTGATCGGGGAGCTGTTTTTT. It encodes CAIGPGLIGELFF. The chain recombines TRBV5-5 with TRBJ2-2; D possibly corresponds to TRBD2 (5 bases). V shed 9 bases and J shed 7 bases, with 16 bases lying between them. Germline V gives CDR1 SGHKS, CDR2 YYEKEE (reference sequence). The CDR3 length is 13 residues.

This clonotype has a count of ten or more. The gene calls are TRBV7-6 and TRBJ2-5, with D perhaps matching TRBD2 (5 bases). CDR1 SGHVS and CDR2 FNYEAQ come from the germline V gene. V lost 4 bases and J 2 bases, leaving 11 bases between the germline ends. The CDR3 is 14 residues long. Here the CDR3 DNA reads TGTGCCAGCAGCTCATCAGGACTTCAAGAGACCCAGTACTTC. Its protein product is CASSSSGLQETQYF.

The genes are TRBV11-2 and TRBJ2-3; 8 bases align to TRBD2. Germline V gene data show CDR1 as SGHAT and CDR2 as FQNNGV. V dropped 5 bases and J dropped 7; count of bases not matched to a gene: 14. The CDR3 is 16 residues long. The CDR3 DNA follows: TGTGCCAGCAGCCCTACGTCCGGGACTAGAGGTTATACGCAGTATTTT. Protein sequence: CASSPTSGTRGYTQYF. Filled out from reference TRBV11-2 and TRBJ2-3, the complete variable domain reads EAGVAQSPRYKIIEKRQSVAFWCNPISGHATLYWYQQILGQGPKLLIQFQNNGVVDDSQLPKDRFSAERLKGVDSTLKIQPAKLEDSAVYLCASSPTSGTRGYTQYFGPGTRLTVL.

This clonotype appeared many times. This chain links TRBV12-3 or TRBV12-4 with TRBJ2-1; D is uncertain. The CDR3 consists of 13 residues. Trimming removed 0 bases at V and 10 bases at J, with 10 bases between. The CDR3 region is CASSLAVKAEQFF. The DNA of the CDR3 is TGTGCCAGCAGTTTAGCGGTTAAGGCAGAGCAGTTCTTC.

There are many counts of this clonotype. The rearrangement links TRBV20-1 to TRBJ1-5, with D perhaps matching TRBD1 (5 bases). The CDR3 runs 16 residues. In germline, CDR1 is DFQATT, CDR2 SNEGSKA (reference sequence). V was shortened by 4 bases and J by 0 bases, with 16 bases between the two germline ends. The CDR3 DNA reads TGCAGTGCTACGTCAGGGAGCCTTAATAGCAATCAGCCCCAGCATTTT. Protein sequence: CSATSGSLNSNQPQHF.

The chain combines TRBV4-3 with TRBJ2-7; TRBD2 agrees at 8 bases. From germline, CDR1 is LGHNA and CDR2 YSLEER. The CDR3 sequence is 15 residues long. The junction had 7 bases not matched to a gene; V was cut back by 3 bases and J by 3 bases. This CDR3 reads CASSQRSGGDYEQYF. The CDR3 DNA reads TGCGCCAGCAGCCAGAGAAGCGGGGGTGACTACGAGCAGTACTTC.

This clonotype was seen ten or more times. This chain links TRBV19 with TRBJ2-7; D is undetermined. The CDR3 loop spans 13 amino acids. V shed 6 bases and J shed 2 bases, with 11 bases lying between them. Germline CDR1 and CDR2: LNHDA and SQIVND (reference sequence). The CDR3 loop is CASSAGRPYEQYF. The CDR3, as DNA: TGTGCCAGTAGCGCCGGCCGCCCCTACGAGCAGTACTTC.

This clonotype was counted many times. This sequence joins TRBV15 and TRBJ2-3, with D hard to call. Germline V gene lookup returns CDR1 LNHNV and CDR2 YYDKDF (reference sequence). Trimming removed 3 bases from V and 10 bases from J, with 14 bases in between. The CDR3 is 13 residues long. In nucleotides, the CDR3 is TGTGCCACCAGCAGCTCCCCCCGCGAGGCGCAGTATTTT. This translates into CATSSSPREAQYF.

There are many counts of this clonotype. V gene TRBV7-2 combines with J gene TRBJ1-5, with TRBD1 identical over 10 bases. The germline gives CDR1 SGHTA, CDR2 FQGNSA. This CDR3 comprises 14 residues. The V gene end was trimmed by 4 bases and the J gene end by 7 bases; junction bases not matched to a gene: 4. This CDR3 reads CASSYRQGAQPQHF. The CDR3 DNA is TGTGCCAGCAGCTACCGACAGGGGGCACAGCCCCAGCATTTT.

This clonotype came up many times. The chain recombines TRBV6-2 or TRBV6-3 with TRBJ2-1; D is undetermined. Germline V gene data show CDR1 as MNHEY and CDR2 as SVGEGT. V shed 7 bases and J shed 5 bases, with 12 bases lying between them. The CDR3 spans 13 residues. CDR3 protein: CASTTRVNNEQFF. The CDR3, as DNA: TGTGCCAGCACTACTCGGGTGAACAATGAGCAGTTCTTC.

This clonotype appeared many times. The chain has TRBV30 and TRBJ2-3; 9 bases fit TRBD2. Germline values: CDR1 GTSNPN, CDR2 SVGIG (reference sequence). This CDR3 is built from 15 residues. Unmatched junction bases numbered 9, after V lost 3 bases and J lost 5 bases. The CDR3 region has the DNA TGTGCCTGGAGACCTCTGGCGGGAGGGAAAGATACGCAGTATTTT. Residues: CAWRPLAGGKDTQYF. Variable domain in full (rest from reference TRBV30 and TRBJ2-3): SQTIHQWPATLVQPVGSPLSLECTVEGTSNPNLYWYRQAAGRGLQLLFYSVGIGQISSEVPQNLSASRPQDRQFILSSKKLLLSDSGFYLCAWRPLAGGKDTQYFGPGTRLTVL.

This clonotype was seen only a few times. Here the CDR3 DNA reads TGTGCCAGCAGCCAGGTAGCGGGAAGAGGAAACACCGGGGAGCTGTTTTTT. It is translated as CASSQVAGRGNTGELFF. The chain employs TRBV3-1 and TRBJ2-2; 8 bases align to TRBD2. The CDR3 extends over 17 amino acids. V shed 3 bases, J shed 2 bases, and the junction held 8 bases outside the gene matches. Germline CDR1 and CDR2: LGHDT and YNNKEL (reference sequence).

This clonotype has only a few counts. V usage is TRBV20-1 and J usage is TRBJ1-4; D is possibly TRBD1 (6 bases). Per the germline V gene, CDR1 is DFQATT and CDR2 is SNEGSKA (reference sequence). Trimming removed 4 bases at V and 15 bases at J, with 21 bases between. The CDR3 is made up of 13 amino acids. The CDR3 reads CSAIRGTAGTLFF. CDR3 coding DNA: TGCAGTGCTATCAGGGGAACCGCGGGTACGTTGTTTTTT.

This clonotype was detected ten times or more. This rearrangement joins TRBV9 to TRBJ2-3; D gene ambiguous. The CDR3 has 15 residues. The V end lost 0 bases, the J end lost 0 bases, and 8 bases lay between the germline ends. CDR1 is SGDLS, CDR2 YYNGEE, per germline. Written as DNA, the CDR3 is TGTGCCAGCAGCGTAGGGGCGACTAGCACAGATACGCAGTATTTT. Translating gives CASSVGATSTDTQYF.

There are many counts of this clonotype. This chain links TRBV6-5 with TRBJ2-7; 8 nucleotides agree with TRBD1. The ends lost 2 bases at V and 2 bases at J; junction bases unmatched: 8. The CDR3 runs 16 residues. The germline V gene has CDR1 MNHEY and CDR2 SVGAGI. The CDR3 loop is CASSYTGTGLTYEQYF. The CDR3 DNA sequence: TGTGCCAGCAGTTACACCGGGACAGGCTTAACCTACGAGCAGTACTTC.

This clonotype occurred many times. The chain is built from TRBV20-1 and TRBJ2-2; no clear D. V dropped 3 bases and J dropped 6 bases, with 8 bases sitting between them. This CDR3 comprises 12 residues. Per the germline V gene, CDR1 is DFQATT and CDR2 is SNEGSKA (reference sequence). The CDR3 sequence is CSARRRSGELFF. CDR3 DNA sequence: TGCAGTGCTAGGCGAAGGTCCGGGGAGCTGTTTTTT.

The table lists this clonotype with a few counts. The rearrangement uses TRBV9 and TRBJ2-2, with no clear D. There are 13 residues in the CDR3. Looked up from germline, CDR1 is SGDLS and CDR2 is YYNGEE. Trimming left V 0 bases short and J 6 bases short, with 6 bases between. The CDR3 here is CASSVESAGELFF. CDR3 coding DNA: TGTGCCAGCAGCGTAGAAAGCGCCGGGGAGCTGTTTTTT.

This clonotype was observed at least ten times. This rearrangement joins TRBV7-9 to TRBJ2-2; the D gene is possibly TRBD1 (6 bases). Germline V gene data show CDR1 as SEHNR and CDR2 as FQNEAQ (reference sequence). The length of the CDR3 is 16 residues. Trimming removed 5 bases at V and 3 bases at J, with 16 bases between. CDR3 coding DNA: TGTGCCAGCAGCCGATCAAGGGACACCCACACCGGGGAGCTGTTTTTT. It translates to CASSRSRDTHTGELFF.

Concerning this clonotype itself: A read error may explain this, as a much larger clone is one base away. This chain links TRBV6-1 with TRBJ2-3, with 9 bases fitting TRBD2. The CDR3 is 15 residues long. V shed 6 bases, J shed 4 bases, and the junction held 8 bases outside the gene matches. Germline CDR1 is MNHNS and CDR2 is SASEGT. This CDR3 is CASRERAGGADTQYF. The DNA of the CDR3 is TGTGCCAGCAGAGAAAGAGCGGGGGGCGCAGATACGCAGTATTTT.

The table lists this clonotype with many counts. The chain uses TRBV7-2 and TRBJ1-5; 8 bases agree with TRBD1. CDR1 SGHTA and CDR2 FQGNSA come from the germline V gene. The CDR3 extends over 15 amino acids. After removal of 5 bases from V and 4 bases from J, the junction contained 7 bases not matched to a gene. The CDR3 region is CASSPFGQGNQPQHF. In DNA, the CDR3 is TGTGCCAGCAGCCCTTTCGGACAGGGAAATCAGCCCCAGCATTTT.

This clonotype was found many times. The chain has TRBV21-1 and TRBJ2-5; the table's D call, TRBD2, has no DNA check behind it. TRBV21-1 is flagged as a pseudogene. The CDR3 runs to 17 residues. CDR3 sequence: CASSPGEQGPFQETQYF. The CDR3 bases are TGTGCCAGCAGCCCGGGGGAACAGGGCCCTTTCCAAGAGACCCAGTACTTC.

This clonotype was counted ten times or more. The V gene is TRBV5-4, the J gene TRBJ2-5; D uncertain. Trimming left V 3 bases short and J 2 bases short, with 5 bases between. The germline CDR1 and CDR2 sequences are SGHNT and YYREEE (reference sequence). The CDR3 is 12 residues long. The CDR3 here is CASSSWQETQYF. In DNA form, the CDR3 reads TGTGCCAGCAGCTCCTGGCAAGAGACCCAGTACTTC.